Below are 3 T cell receptor beta chains sequenced from a single sample in a study of monozygotic twins with inflammatory bowel disease (dated by TCRdb to between 2018 and 2020). Libraries were made using 5' RACE. Reads for this sample came from an Illumina HiSeq 2500. TCRdb reprocessed the reads; each CDR3 protein sequence makes one entry, and DNA is unavailable. The sample table on file contains roughly 160,000 distinct CDR3 sequences. The ten largest clones add up to about 2.4% of the sample. The material sequenced was blood. These receptors were obtained from a human donor with ulcerative colitis or Crohn's disease, or a healthy co-twin of an affected twin (not recorded which).

The chain recombines TRBV12-3 or TRBV12-4 with TRBJ2-2; there is no DNA to check the TCRdb D call of TRBD1. CDR3 size: 15 residues. Here the CDR3 reads CASNYGGGGTGELFF.

The rearrangement uses TRBV20-1 and TRBJ2-7; there is no DNA to check the TCRdb D call of TRBD2. This CDR3 has 11 amino acids. Germline CDR1 and CDR2: DFQATT and SNEGSKA (reference sequence). CDR3 in amino acids: CSSMGVNEQYF.

This chain links TRBV3-1 with TRBJ2-1; TCRdb proposes TRBD2, but this gene call is untestable without DNA. Germline lookup yields CDR1 LGHDT and CDR2 YNNKEL (reference sequence). CDR3 length equals 14 residues. CDR3 protein: CASSLPGLAAEQFF.